The 23 T cell receptor beta chains below come from one sample, sequenced in a study of blood T cells in healthy people across ages. Next came a second PCR, run for about 7 to 12 cycles, which used a sample-barcoded 5' primer along with a J-beta primer mix. MiXCR was run by TCRdb on the 5' RACE reads, yielding one entry per CDR3 protein. The sample shows around 1,000,000 distinct CDR3 sequences, around 27% of them seen only once. Separately, the same data were catalogued under a study of T cells of mothers and their children.

The sample consisted of blood. The receptor source for this set is a girl aged 2-9 years in good health.

This clonotype came up many times. V is TRBV6-5 and J is TRBJ2-5, with no clear D. Germline V lookup: CDR1 MNHEY, CDR2 SVGAGI. The CDR3 totals 11 residues. Trimming stripped 0 bases from V and 4 bases from J, with 0 bases between. CDR3: CASSYSETQYF. CDR3 DNA sequence: TGTGCCAGCAGTTACTCAGAGACCCAGTACTTC.

This clonotype was found a few times. The V and J genes are TRBV27 and TRBJ2-1; 7 bases line up with TRBD2. V shed 7 bases and J 6 bases; nucleotides not matched to a gene: 12. Germline loops: CDR1 MNHEY, CDR2 SMNVEV (reference sequence). The CDR3 runs to 15 residues. CDR3 loop: CASTSNRDYFNEQFF. Here the CDR3 DNA reads TGTGCCAGCACATCAAACCGGGACTATTTCAATGAGCAGTTCTTC.

The table lists this clonotype with a few counts. The chain combines TRBV9 with TRBJ2-2; D is possibly TRBD2 (5 bases). Germline loops: CDR1 SGDLS, CDR2 YYNGEE. Deletions cut 0 bases from V and 6 bases from J, with 12 bases between. The CDR3 length is 15 residues. The CDR3 sequence: CASSVVGSPSGELFF. The CDR3 region has the DNA TGTGCCAGCAGCGTAGTTGGGAGTCCATCCGGGGAGCTGTTTTTT.

This clonotype was counted only a few times. The chain uses TRBV6-5 and TRBJ1-1; 7 bases line up with TRBD1. The CDR3 is made up of 16 amino acids. Germline V gene lookup returns CDR1 MNHEY and CDR2 SVGAGI. Unmatched junction bases numbered 9, after V lost 4 bases and J lost 1 base. The CDR3 region has the DNA TGTGCCAGCAGTTGGCCTTGGGGACAGAAGAACACTGAAGCTTTCTTT. Translated, it gives CASSWPWGQKNTEAFF.

This clonotype was recorded a few times. The genes are TRBV12-3 or TRBV12-4 and TRBJ2-3, with D hard to call. Trimming took 0 bases from V and 6 from J, leaving 7 bases between them. This CDR3 has 13 residues. CDR3 coding DNA: TGTGCCAGCAGTTTAGCGTCCCACGATACGCAGTATTTT. Protein product: CASSLASHDTQYF.

This chain's CDR3 is CASSSRDGLQETQYF. In nucleotides, the CDR3 is TGTGCCAGCAGTTCCCGGGACGGACTCCAAGAGACCCAGTACTTC. V usage is TRBV28 and J usage is TRBJ2-5; D is possibly TRBD1 or TRBD2 (5 bases each). The CDR3 consists of 15 residues. Trimming stripped 4 bases from V and 1 base from J, with 13 bases between. The V gene's germline CDR1 is MDHEN and CDR2 SYDVKM.

This chain uses TRBV24-1 with TRBJ2-2, with D unresolved. The CDR3 loop spans 15 amino acids. CDR1 and CDR2 from the germline V gene are KGHDR and SFDVKD. V was cut by 3 bases and J by 1 base, with 8 bases left in between. CDR3 amino acids: CATSDPRGNTGELFF. The CDR3 nucleotides are TGTGCCACCAGTGATCCGAGAGGGAACACCGGGGAGCTGTTTTTT.

This clonotype was recorded a few times. The chain is built from TRBV27 and TRBJ2-5; no clear D. The end of the DNA is better explained by TRBJ2-7, so the J call may be wrong. Germline V gene data show CDR1 as MNHEY and CDR2 as SMNVEV (reference sequence). This CDR3 spans 13 amino acids. The DNA for the CDR3 is TGTGCCAGCAGTCCACCCCCTTACTACGAGCAGTACTTC. Protein: CASSPPPYYEQYF.

This sequence joins TRBV4-1 and TRBJ2-5; no firm D call. The CDR3 runs to 12 residues. The V gene's germline CDR1 is MGHRA and CDR2 YSYEKL. V was cut by 2 bases and J by 3 bases, with 4 bases left in between. The CDR3 nucleotides read TGCGCCAGCAGCCAACCAGAAGAGACCCAGTACTTC. Residues: CASSQPEETQYF.

The rearrangement joins TRBV5-5 to TRBJ1-2, with TRBD1 matching over 12 bases. Germline V lookup: CDR1 SGHKS, CDR2 YYEKEE (reference sequence). The trim removed 5 bases at V and 8 bases at J, leaving 19 bases unmatched. CDR3 size: 18 residues. The CDR3 region has the DNA TGTGCCAGCAGACCGCCGGGACAGGGGGCGCGGGTACGCTTCGGCTACACCTTC. Translation gives CASRPPGQGARVRFGYTF.

The V gene is TRBV9, the J gene TRBJ2-7; maybe TRBD1 (5 bases). CDR1 and CDR2 from the germline V gene are SGDLS and YYNGEE. V shed 0 bases and J shed 5 bases, with 12 bases lying between them. The CDR3 consists of 14 residues. CDR3: CASSVAPGLHEQYF. In nucleotides, the CDR3 is TGTGCCAGCAGCGTAGCGCCAGGGCTCCACGAGCAGTACTTC.

This clonotype occurred a few times. The chain joins TRBV20-1 to TRBJ1-6; a possible D gene is TRBD1 (5 bases). This CDR3 is built from 16 residues. Germline lookup yields CDR1 DFQATT and CDR2 SNEGSKA (reference sequence). Trimming removed 6 bases from V and 0 bases from J, with 15 bases in between. CDR3 protein: CSAQTGPSSYNSPLHF. DNA for the CDR3: TGCAGTGCCCAAACAGGACCGAGCTCCTATAATTCACCCCTCCACTTT.

The CDR3 DNA follows: TGTGCCATATTAGCGGGGAGTGGAGCGACCCAGTACTTC. Translating it yields CAILAGSGATQYF. The J gene is TRBJ2-5, the V gene TRBV10-3, with TRBD2 identical over 8 bases. Losses at the gene ends were 9 bases for V and 7 bases for J; bases not matched to a gene: 10. From germline, CDR1 is ENHRY and CDR2 SYGVKD. The CDR3 has 13 amino acids.

This clonotype was detected only a few times. V gene TRBV4-1 combines with J gene TRBJ2-1; the D gene is possibly TRBD2 (5 bases). Germline CDR1 is MGHRA and CDR2 is YSYEKL. The V gene lost 2 bases and the J gene lost 0 bases, with 11 bases spanning the gap. The CDR3 length is 16 residues. This CDR3 reads CASSQSGLASYNEQFF. CDR3 DNA: TGCGCCAGCAGCCAATCCGGTCTAGCCTCCTACAATGAGCAGTTCTTC.

The table lists this clonotype with many counts. This chain connects TRBV19 to TRBJ1-6; D not resolved. V was pared by 7 bases and J by 8 bases, with 12 bases between. The CDR3 is made up of 13 amino acids. The germline V gene encodes CDR1 LNHDA and CDR2 SQIVND (reference sequence). The CDR3 sequence: CASNHRSDSPLHF. CDR3 sequence (DNA): TGTGCCAGTAACCACAGATCGGATTCACCCCTCCACTTT.

The chain uses TRBV7-2 and TRBJ1-6; no clear D gene. Trimming left V 3 bases short and J 0 bases short, with 9 bases between. This CDR3 spans 16 amino acids. Germline CDR1 is SGHTA and CDR2 is FQGNSA. The CDR3 sequence: CASSLTVSSYNSPLHF. CDR3 nucleotide sequence: TGTGCCAGCAGCTTGACGGTCAGCTCCTATAATTCACCCCTCCACTTT.

Only a few counts were recorded for this clonotype. The V gene is TRBV29-1, the J gene TRBJ2-5; D perhaps matches TRBD1 (6 bases). Germline V gene sequence: CDR1 SQVTM, CDR2 ANQGSEA. V shed 7 bases and J shed 0 bases, with 12 bases lying between them. CDR3 size: 13 residues. The CDR3, as DNA: TGCAGCGCACAGGGACGGAACCAAGAGACCCAGTACTTC. Translating gives CSAQGRNQETQYF.

This clonotype showed up just a few times. The V gene is TRBV29-1, the J gene TRBJ2-2, with TRBD2 matching over 8 bases. There are 14 residues in the CDR3. Germline loops: CDR1 SQVTM, CDR2 ANQGSEA. V lost 4 bases and J lost 5; bases outside the gene matches: 6. The chain's CDR3 is CSVGSGGETGELFF. The CDR3 DNA reads as TGCAGCGTTGGATCGGGGGGGGAGACCGGGGAGCTGTTTTTT.

Remarks on this clonotype: The junction does not match germline at one end; this may be a read error. V usage is TRBV12-3 or TRBV12-4 and J usage is TRBJ2-4; D not resolved. The CDR3 runs 11 residues. CDR3 DNA sequence: TGTGACAGCAGCACATTTCCCAATCAGTACTTC. Its protein product is CDSSTFPNQYF.

At least ten counts were recorded for this clonotype. This CDR3 is CASSQLTGRYIQYF. In DNA form, the CDR3 reads TGCGCCAGCAGCCAACTGACAGGGAGGTACATTCAGTACTTC. The genes are TRBV4-3 and TRBJ2-4; D perhaps matches TRBD1 (7 bases). V dropped 2 bases and J dropped 8 bases, with 13 bases sitting between them. CDR3 length: 14 amino acids. Germline V gene lookup returns CDR1 LGHNA and CDR2 YSLEER.

In its sample, this clonotype was seen a few times. This chain's CDR3 is CASGLGQGGAYEQYF. The CDR3, as DNA: TGTGCTAGTGGTCTAGGACAGGGAGGAGCGTACGAGCAGTACTTC. The rearrangement joins TRBV12-5 to TRBJ2-7; 8 bases map to TRBD1. Germline V gene lookup returns CDR1 LGHNT and CDR2 FRNRAP. The CDR3 has 15 amino acids. V trimming: 5 bases; J trimming: 4 bases; junction bases outside the gene matches: 10.

Many counts were recorded for this clonotype. V usage is TRBV15 and J usage is TRBJ2-2, with a possible D match to TRBD1 (7 bases). The CDR3 runs 17 residues. Trimming took off 0 bases at V and 3 bases at J, with 14 bases between the two ends. Looked up from germline, CDR1 is LNHNV and CDR2 is YYDKDF (reference sequence). The CDR3 here is CATSRDLDREDTGELFF. For the CDR3, the DNA is TGTGCCACCAGCAGAGACTTAGACAGGGAGGACACCGGGGAGCTGTTTTTT.

The rearrangement links TRBV5-6 to TRBJ1-6; D is perhaps TRBD1 (6 bases). Germline V gene lookup returns CDR1 SGHDT and CDR2 YYEEEE. V was pared by 2 bases and J by 8 bases, with 14 bases between. The CDR3 totals 15 residues. CDR3: CASSFYRERDSPLHF. The CDR3 bases are TGTGCCAGCAGCTTCTACAGGGAGCGGGATTCACCCCTCCACTTT.